This T cell receptor (beta chain) was identified in a study of blood T cell repertoires in COVID-19. Turning to the study itself: From the United States, Italy and Spain came samples of acute and convalescent COVID-19.

The authors' processing: Estimated nucleated cell counts came from reference gene primer amplification. Some clones are missing from TCRdb's copy, which holds only in-frame ones; the method was immunoSEQ multiplex PCR. V, J and clone size reflect that table, while D and trimming were determined from the DNA. The repertoire holds tens of thousands of clones, with about four fifths as singletons. The receptor was derived from a man aged 25 to 45 with COVID-19, enrolled during active disease. Material for sequencing was peripheral blood.

The CDR3 region has the DNA TGTGCCAGCAGCCTACGAAGAGCGGGGGTAGAGACCCAGTACTTC. Protein sequence: CASSLRRAGVETQYF. The genes are TRBV7-3 and TRBJ2-5, with 8 bases fitting TRBD2. Per the germline V gene, CDR1 is SGHTA and CDR2 is FQGTGA. The CDR3 has 15 residues. Trimming at V came to 5 bases and at J to 4 bases, leaving 9 bases not matched to a gene.